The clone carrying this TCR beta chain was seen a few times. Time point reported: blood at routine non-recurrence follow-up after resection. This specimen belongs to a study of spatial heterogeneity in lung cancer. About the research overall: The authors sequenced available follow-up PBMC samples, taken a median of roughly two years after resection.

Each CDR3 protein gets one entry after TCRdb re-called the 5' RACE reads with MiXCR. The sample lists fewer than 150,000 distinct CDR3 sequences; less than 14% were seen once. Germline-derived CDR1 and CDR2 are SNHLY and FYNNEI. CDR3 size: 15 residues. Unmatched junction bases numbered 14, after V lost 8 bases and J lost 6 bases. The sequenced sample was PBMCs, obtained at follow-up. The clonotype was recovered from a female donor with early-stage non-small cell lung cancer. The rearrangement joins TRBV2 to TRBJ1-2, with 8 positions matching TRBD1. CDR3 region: CASQARATGVNGYTF. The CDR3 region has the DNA TGTGCCAGCCAAGCCCGTGCGACAGGGGTTAATGGCTACACCTTC. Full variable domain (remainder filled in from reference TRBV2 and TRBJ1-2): EPEVTQTPSHQVTQMGQEVILRCVPISNHLYFYWYRQILGQKVEFLVSFYNNEISEKSEIFDDQFSVERPDGSNFTLKIRSTKLEDSAMYFCASQARATGVNGYTFGSGTRLTVV.